The T cell receptor (beta chain) under discussion was sequenced for a study of regulatory T cells in long-lasting Graves disease. Whole-study context: The antithyroid drugs taken by newly diagnosed Graves' patients had been used for under 3 months.

This clonotype has a count of ten or more. Its antigen is not identified. General study points: Persistent Graves' patients showed reduced TCR diversity versus newly diagnosed patients.

Arm-PCR with iRepertoire HTBI primers amplified the CDR3 regions for these TCR beta libraries. TCRdb reprocessed the multiplex PCR reads with MiXCR, giving one entry per CDR3 protein. The repertoire has 550,000 to 600,000 distinct CDR3 sequences, roughly 16% of them found once; the top ten carry around 12%. Sample time point: newly diagnosed GD, antithyroid drugs for less than 3 months. From RNA extracted from PBMCs, the TCR library was made. In Xi'an, China, an endocrinology department was the source of patients. The same sample was also studied in work on T cells in Graves' hyperthyroidism and ophthalmopathy. As that study records: TCR CDR3 underwent first-round RT-PCR with the HTBI primer set.

The TCR originated in a man aged 18 to 35 with Graves disease. The sample in question was peripheral blood mononuclear cells (PBMCs), obtained at new diagnosis, from a patient treated with antithyroid drugs.

The CDR3 reads CASSLGVAGPYNEQFF. The CDR3 nucleotides read TGTGCCAGCAGCTTAGGGGTAGCGGGCCCGTACAATGAGCAGTTCTTC. The rearrangement uses TRBV11-3 and TRBJ2-1, with 7 bases identical to TRBD2. V shed 1 base and J 4 bases; nucleotides not matched to a gene: 7. Germline-derived CDR1 and CDR2 are SGHNT and YENEEA. CDR3 size: 16 residues.